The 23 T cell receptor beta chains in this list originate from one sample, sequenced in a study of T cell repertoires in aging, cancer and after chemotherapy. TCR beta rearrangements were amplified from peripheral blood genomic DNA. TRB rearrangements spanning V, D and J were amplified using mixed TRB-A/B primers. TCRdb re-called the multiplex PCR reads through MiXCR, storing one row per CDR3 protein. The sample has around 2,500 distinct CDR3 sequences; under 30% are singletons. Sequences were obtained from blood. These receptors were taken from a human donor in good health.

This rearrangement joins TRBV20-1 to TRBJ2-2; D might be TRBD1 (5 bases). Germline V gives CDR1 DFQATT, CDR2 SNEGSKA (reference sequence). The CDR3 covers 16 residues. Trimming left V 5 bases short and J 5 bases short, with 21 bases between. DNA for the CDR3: TGCAGTGCTGAGGACAAGGGGCAAAGGCTTACCGGGGAGCTGTTTTTT. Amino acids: CSAEDKGQRLTGELFF.

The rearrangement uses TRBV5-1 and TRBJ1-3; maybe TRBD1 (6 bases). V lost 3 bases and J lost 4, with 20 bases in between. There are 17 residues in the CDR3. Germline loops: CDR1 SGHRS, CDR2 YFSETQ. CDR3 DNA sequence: TGCGCCAGCAGCTCGGGGTTTTTGGGGGCGGCAGGAAACACCATATATTTT. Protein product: CASSSGFLGAAGNTIYF.

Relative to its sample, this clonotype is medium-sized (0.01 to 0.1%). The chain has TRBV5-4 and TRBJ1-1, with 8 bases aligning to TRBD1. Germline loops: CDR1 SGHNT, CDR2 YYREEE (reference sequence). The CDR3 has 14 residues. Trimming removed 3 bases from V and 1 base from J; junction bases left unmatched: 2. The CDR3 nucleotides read TGTGCCAGCAGCTCAACAGGGGGGAACACTGAAGCTTTCTTT. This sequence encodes CASSSTGGNTEAFF.

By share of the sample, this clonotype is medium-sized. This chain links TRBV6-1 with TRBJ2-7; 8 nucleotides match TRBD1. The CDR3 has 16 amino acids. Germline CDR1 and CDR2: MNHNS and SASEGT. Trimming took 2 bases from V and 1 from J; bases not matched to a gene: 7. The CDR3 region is CASSEQGAGNSYEQYF. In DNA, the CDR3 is TGTGCCAGCAGTGAACAGGGGGCAGGGAATTCCTACGAGCAGTACTTC.

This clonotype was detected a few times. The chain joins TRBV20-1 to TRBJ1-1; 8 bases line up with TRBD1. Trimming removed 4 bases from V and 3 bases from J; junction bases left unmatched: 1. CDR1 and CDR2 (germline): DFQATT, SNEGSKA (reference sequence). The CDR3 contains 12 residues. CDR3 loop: CSAKTGDTEAFF. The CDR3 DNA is TGCAGTGCTAAGACAGGGGACACTGAAGCTTTCTTT.

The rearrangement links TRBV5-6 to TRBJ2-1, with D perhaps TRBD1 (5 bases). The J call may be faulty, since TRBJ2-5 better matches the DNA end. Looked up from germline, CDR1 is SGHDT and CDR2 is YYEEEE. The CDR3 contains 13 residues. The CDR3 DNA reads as TGTGCCAGCAGCTTGCAGGGTACGGAGACCCAGTACTTC. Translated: CASSLQGTETQYF.

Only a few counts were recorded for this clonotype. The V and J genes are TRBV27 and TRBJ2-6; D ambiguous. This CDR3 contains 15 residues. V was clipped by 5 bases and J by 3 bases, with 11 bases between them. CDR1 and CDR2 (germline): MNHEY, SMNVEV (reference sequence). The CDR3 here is CASSASFGGANVLTF. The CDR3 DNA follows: TGTGCCAGCAGTGCTTCTTTCGGTGGGGCCAACGTCCTGACTTTC.

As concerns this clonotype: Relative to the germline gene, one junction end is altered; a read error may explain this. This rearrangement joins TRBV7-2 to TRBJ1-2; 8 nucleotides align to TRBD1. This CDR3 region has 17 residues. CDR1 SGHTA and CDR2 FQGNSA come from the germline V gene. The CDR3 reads CASSQGNRDRSLYGYTF. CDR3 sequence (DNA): TGCGCCAGCAGCCAAGGTAACCGGGACAGGAGTCTCTATGGCTACACCTTC.

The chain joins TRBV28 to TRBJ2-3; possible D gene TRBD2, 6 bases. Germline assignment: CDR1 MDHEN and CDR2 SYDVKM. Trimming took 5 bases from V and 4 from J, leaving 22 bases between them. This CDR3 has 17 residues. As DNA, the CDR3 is TGTGCCAGCAGTCGGGGGTCTAGCATAACACACTCAGATACGCAGTATTTT. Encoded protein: CASSRGSSITHSDTQYF.

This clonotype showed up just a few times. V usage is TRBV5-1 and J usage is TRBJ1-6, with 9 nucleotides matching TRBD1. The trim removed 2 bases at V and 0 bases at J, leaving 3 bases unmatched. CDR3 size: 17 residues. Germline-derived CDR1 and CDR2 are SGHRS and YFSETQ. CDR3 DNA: TGCGCCAGCAGCTTCACAGGGGGCGTCTCCTATAATTCACCCCTCCACTTT. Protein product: CASSFTGGVSYNSPLHF. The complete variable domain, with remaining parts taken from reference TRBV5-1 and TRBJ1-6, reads KAGVTQTPRYLIKTRGQQVTLSCSPISGHRSVSWYQQTPGQGLQFLFEYFSETQRNKGNFPGRFSGRQFSNSRSEMNVSTLELGDSALYLCASSFTGGVSYNSPLHFGNGTRLTVT.

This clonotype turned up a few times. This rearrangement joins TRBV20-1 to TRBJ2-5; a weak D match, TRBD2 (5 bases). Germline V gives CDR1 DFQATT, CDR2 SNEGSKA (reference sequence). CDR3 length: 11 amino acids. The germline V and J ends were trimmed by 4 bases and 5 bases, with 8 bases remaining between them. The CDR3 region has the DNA TGCAGTGCTACCAAGCGGGAGACCCAGTACTTC. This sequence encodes CSATKRETQYF.

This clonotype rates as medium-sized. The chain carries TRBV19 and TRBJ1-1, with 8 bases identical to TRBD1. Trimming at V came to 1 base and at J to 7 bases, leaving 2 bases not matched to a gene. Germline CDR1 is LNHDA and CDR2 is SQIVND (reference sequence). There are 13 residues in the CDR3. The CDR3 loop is CASSIGTGFEAFF. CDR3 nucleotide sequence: TGTGCCAGTAGTATAGGGACAGGGTTTGAAGCTTTCTTT.

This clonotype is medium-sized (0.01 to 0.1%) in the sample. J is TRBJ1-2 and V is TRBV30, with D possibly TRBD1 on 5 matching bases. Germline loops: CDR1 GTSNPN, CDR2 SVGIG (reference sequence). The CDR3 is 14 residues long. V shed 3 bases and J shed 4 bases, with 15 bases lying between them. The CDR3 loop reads CAWSSGLQGYGYTF. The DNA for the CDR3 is TGTGCCTGGAGCTCTGGACTGCAGGGCTATGGCTACACCTTC.

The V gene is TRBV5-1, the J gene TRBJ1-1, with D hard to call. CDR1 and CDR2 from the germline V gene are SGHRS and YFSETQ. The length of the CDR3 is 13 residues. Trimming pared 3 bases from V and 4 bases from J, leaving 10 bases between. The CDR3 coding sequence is TGCGCCAGCAGCTCGTACAGACTCACTGAAGCTTTCTTT. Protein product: CASSSYRLTEAFF.

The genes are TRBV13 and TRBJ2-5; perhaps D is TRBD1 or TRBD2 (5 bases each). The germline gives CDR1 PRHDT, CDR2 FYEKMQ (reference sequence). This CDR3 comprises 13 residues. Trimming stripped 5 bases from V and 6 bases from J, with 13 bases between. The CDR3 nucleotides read TGTGCCAGCAGCCCCTTGGGGGAACAGACCCAGTACTTC. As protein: CASSPLGEQTQYF.

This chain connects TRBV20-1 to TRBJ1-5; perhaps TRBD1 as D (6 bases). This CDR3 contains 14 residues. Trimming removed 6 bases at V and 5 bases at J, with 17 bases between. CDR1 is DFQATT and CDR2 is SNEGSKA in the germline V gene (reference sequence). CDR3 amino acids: CSAGLAGADQPQHF. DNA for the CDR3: TGCAGTGCCGGACTAGCGGGGGCCGATCAGCCCCAGCATTTT.

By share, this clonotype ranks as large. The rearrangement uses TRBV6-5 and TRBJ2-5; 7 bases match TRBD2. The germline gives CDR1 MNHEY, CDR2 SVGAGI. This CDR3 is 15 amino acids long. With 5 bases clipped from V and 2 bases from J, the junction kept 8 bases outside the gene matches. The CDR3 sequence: CASSPRLAAQETQYF. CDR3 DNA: TGTGCCAGCAGTCCCCGTCTAGCGGCACAAGAGACCCAGTACTTC.

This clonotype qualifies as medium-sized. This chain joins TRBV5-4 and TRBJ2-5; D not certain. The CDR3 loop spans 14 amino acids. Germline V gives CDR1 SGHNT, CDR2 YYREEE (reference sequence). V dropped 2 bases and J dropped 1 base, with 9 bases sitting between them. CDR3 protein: CASSFKLGQETQYF. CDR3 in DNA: TGTGCCAGCAGCTTTAAGTTGGGCCAAGAGACCCAGTACTTC.

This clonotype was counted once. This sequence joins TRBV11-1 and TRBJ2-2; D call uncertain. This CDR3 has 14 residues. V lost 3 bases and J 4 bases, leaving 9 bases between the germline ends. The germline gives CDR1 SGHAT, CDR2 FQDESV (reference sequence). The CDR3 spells CASSFQRVTGELFF. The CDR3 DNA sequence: TGTGCCAGCAGCTTTCAAAGGGTCACCGGGGAGCTGTTTTTT.

CDR3 sequence (DNA): TGCGCCAGCAGCCAAGATTTGGCAAGGACGGAGACCCAGTACTTC. It yields the protein CASSQDLARTETQYF. The chain is built from TRBV4-1 and TRBJ2-5; no reliable D call. The germline gives CDR1 MGHRA, CDR2 YSYEKL. V lost 0 bases and J 5 bases, leaving 13 bases between the germline ends. This CDR3 has 15 amino acids.

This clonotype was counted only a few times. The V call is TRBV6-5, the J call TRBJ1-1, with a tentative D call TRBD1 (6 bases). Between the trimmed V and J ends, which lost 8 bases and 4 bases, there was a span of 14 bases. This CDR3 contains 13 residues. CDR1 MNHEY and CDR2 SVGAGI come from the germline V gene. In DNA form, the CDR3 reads TGTGCCAGCGGAAATCAAGGGGGCACTGAAGCTTTCTTT. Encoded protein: CASGNQGGTEAFF.

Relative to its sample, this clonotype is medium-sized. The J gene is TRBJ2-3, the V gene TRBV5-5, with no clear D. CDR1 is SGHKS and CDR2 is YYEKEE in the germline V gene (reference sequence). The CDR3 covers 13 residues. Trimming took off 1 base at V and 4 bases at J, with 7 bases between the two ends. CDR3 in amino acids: CASSLYFADTQYF. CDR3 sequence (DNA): TGTGCCAGCAGCTTGTATTTCGCAGATACGCAGTATTTT.

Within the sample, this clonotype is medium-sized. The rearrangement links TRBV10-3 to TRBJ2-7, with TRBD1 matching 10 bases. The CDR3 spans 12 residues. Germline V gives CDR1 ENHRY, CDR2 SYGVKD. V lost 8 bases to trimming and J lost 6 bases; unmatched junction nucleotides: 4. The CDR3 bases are TGTGCCATCGGGACAGGGGAAATCGAGCAGTACTTC. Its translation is CAIGTGEIEQYF.